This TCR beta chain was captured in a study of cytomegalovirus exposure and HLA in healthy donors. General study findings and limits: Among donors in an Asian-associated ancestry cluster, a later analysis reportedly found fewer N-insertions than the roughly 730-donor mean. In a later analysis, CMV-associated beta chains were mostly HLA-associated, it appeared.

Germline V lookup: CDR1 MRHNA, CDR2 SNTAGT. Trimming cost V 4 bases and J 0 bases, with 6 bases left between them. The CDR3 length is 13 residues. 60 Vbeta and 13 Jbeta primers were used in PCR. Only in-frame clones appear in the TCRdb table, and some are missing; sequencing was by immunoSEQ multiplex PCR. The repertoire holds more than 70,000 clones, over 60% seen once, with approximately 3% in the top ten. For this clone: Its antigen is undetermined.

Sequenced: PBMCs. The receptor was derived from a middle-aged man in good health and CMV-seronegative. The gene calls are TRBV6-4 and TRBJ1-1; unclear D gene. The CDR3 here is CASSASMNTEAFF. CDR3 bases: TGTGCCAGCAGTGCGAGTATGAACACTGAAGCTTTCTTT.